This note documents a single T cell receptor (beta chain) sequence. In the original workflow: By means of reference gene primer amplification, nucleated cell counts were estimated. Data came from immunoSEQ multiplex PCR; TCRdb stores just in-frame clones and leaves some out. V, J and clone size were drawn from that table, and D and trimming were deduced from the DNA. This table has 150,000 to 200,000 clones, approximately 83% appearing once. The sample originates from a study of blood T cell repertoires in COVID-19. For the study at large: The samples span acute and convalescent COVID-19 from the United States, Italy and Spain. From T cells, B-cell-depleted T cells, or PBMCs came the material, which was cDNA or gDNA.

This receptor was taken from a man aged 55 to 70 with acute or convalescent COVID-19. Sequenced material: peripheral blood.

This CDR3 is CASSQVLAGGYNEQFF. DNA of the CDR3: TGTGCCAGCAGCCAAGTATTAGCGGGAGGATACAATGAGCAGTTCTTC. This chain connects TRBV3-1 (or the pseudogene TRBV3-2) to TRBJ2-1, with 10 bases aligning to TRBD2. With V trimmed by 1 base and J by 4 bases, 4 bases remained unmatched. Germline CDR1 LGHDT, CDR2 YNNKEL (reference sequence). The CDR3 is made up of 16 amino acids.